The 5 T cell receptor beta chains below come from one sample, sequenced in a study of blood T cell repertoires in COVID-19. Measured with immunoSEQ multiplex PCR; TCRdb has only the in-frame clones, and not every one. Among almost 500,000 clones, more than 85% were seen once, and the ten largest hold approximately 8%. The sample consisted of PBMCs or T cells enriched from blood (not recorded which). Receptors were obtained from a woman aged 60-75 years who had recovered from COVID-19.

This chain links TRBV21-1 with TRBJ1-2. TRBV21-1 is a recognized pseudogene. This CDR3 has 17 amino acids. The CDR3 DNA follows: TGTGCCAGCAGCATCCCAGCGGTGGGGGAGGCTAACTATGGCTACACCTTC. Amino acid sequence: CASSIPAVGEANYGYTF.

With respect to this clone: The same CDR3 also results from other DNA sequences found in this sample. J is TRBJ1-5 and V is TRBV6-5; TRBD1 might be the D (6 bases). CDR3 length: 15 residues. The germline V gene has CDR1 MNHEY and CDR2 SVGAGI. Trimming removed 6 bases from V and 0 bases from J, with 12 bases in between. Here the CDR3 DNA reads TGTGCCAGCAGAGCTCAGGGGAATAGCAATCAGCCCCAGCATTTT. Its protein is CASRAQGNSNQPQHF.

V and J are TRBV27 and TRBJ2-5; TRBD1 might be the D (5 bases). The CDR3 loop spans 15 amino acids. The germline CDR1 and CDR2 sequences are MNHEY and SMNVEV (reference sequence). The V and J ends lost 6 bases and 1 base respectively, with 15 bases between them. The CDR3: CASSISPRAQETQYF. CDR3 nucleotide sequence: TGTGCCAGCAGCATTTCCCCCAGGGCCCAAGAGACCCAGTACTTC.

The chain carries TRBV6-6 and TRBJ2-1; weak D call: TRBD2 (6 bases). Trimming took off 0 bases at V and 3 bases at J, with 9 bases between the two ends. Germline V gene data show CDR1 as MNHNY and CDR2 as SVGAGI (reference sequence). This CDR3 contains 15 residues. The CDR3 bases are TGTGCCAGCAGTTACTCCAGGGACTTCTACAATGAGCAGTTCTTC. It encodes CASSYSRDFYNEQFF.

V gene TRBV10-1 combines with J gene TRBJ1-4, with no clear D. In germline, CDR1 is WNHNN, CDR2 SYGVQD (reference sequence). This CDR3 is 14 amino acids long. Trimming removed 3 bases from V and 4 bases from J, with 9 bases in between. CDR3 amino acids: CASSESGNNEKLFF. The CDR3 DNA sequence: TGCGCCAGCAGTGAATCGGGAAATAATGAAAAACTGTTTTTT.